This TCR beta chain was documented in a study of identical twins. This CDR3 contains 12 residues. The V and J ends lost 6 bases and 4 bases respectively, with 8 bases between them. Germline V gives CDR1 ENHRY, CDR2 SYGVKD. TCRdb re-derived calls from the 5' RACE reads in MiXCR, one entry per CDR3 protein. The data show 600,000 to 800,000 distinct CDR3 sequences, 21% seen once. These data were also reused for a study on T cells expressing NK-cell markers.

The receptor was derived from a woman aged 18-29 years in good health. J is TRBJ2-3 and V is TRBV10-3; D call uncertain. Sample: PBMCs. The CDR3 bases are TGTGCCATCAGAGGTGGGGCAGATACGCAGTATTTT. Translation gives CAIRGGADTQYF.